This T cell receptor beta chain derives from a study of T cell responses to AZD1222 COVID-19 vaccine. Profiled with immunoSEQ multiplex PCR; TCRdb holds only in-frame clones, not every one. The data contain some 130,000 clones, 84% of them singletons. Study results and caveats: The study identified only 6 or 7 AZD1222 recipients as seropositive at baseline. Mapped onto spike, vaccine-associated CD4 TCRs spanned it and were dominant at 160-218 and 743-854. Spike-specific TCR depth and breadth grew after two AZD1222 doses. Clonal diversity was possibly underestimated, and the donors were mostly white British, with more females.

Germline V lookup: CDR1 MDHEN, CDR2 SYDVKM. V lost 6 bases and J lost 2; bases outside the gene matches: 10. The CDR3 extends over 16 amino acids. This clone was found once. What it recognizes is unknown. This sequence was found in an adult in good health. The sample in question was peripheral blood, obtained on day 0 of AZD1222 vaccination. The V gene is TRBV28, the J gene TRBJ1-2, with 9 bases aligning to TRBD1. This CDR3 is CASSSSGTGLNYGYTF. CDR3 sequence (DNA): TGTGCCAGCAGCTCCTCCGGGACAGGGCTCAACTATGGCTACACCTTC.